A single count supports the clone carrying this T cell receptor (beta chain). V lost 4 bases to trimming and J lost 4 bases, with 17 bases between them. The CDR3 loop spans 15 amino acids. From germline, CDR1 is SGHDT and CDR2 YYEEEE. The data belong to a study of blood T cell repertoires in COVID-19. Enrollment of patients from Seattle took place during active infection, with longitudinal follow-up. Clones were read by immunoSEQ multiplex PCR, and TCRdb kept only the in-frame ones, dropping some. The repertoire has around 53,000 clones, approximately 87% of them found once; the top ten carry around 7.1%.

Input material: peripheral blood. The receptor was derived from a woman aged 55 to 70 with COVID-19, enrolled during active disease. The rearrangement joins TRBV5-6 to TRBJ1-2, with D maybe TRBD1 (6 bases). CDR3 nucleotide sequence: TGTGCCAGCAGCCCCGACAGGTACCCCGGCTATGGCTACACCTTC. Protein: CASSPDRYPGYGYTF.